The entry that follows covers one T cell receptor beta chain sequence. TCRdb processed the RT-PCR reads anew with MiXCR; each CDR3 protein has one entry. The table records about 680,000 distinct CDR3 sequences, around 14% of them present only once. This CDR3 contains 15 residues. V was trimmed by 0 bases and J by 1 base, leaving 9 bases between them. The germline V gene encodes CDR1 MNHEY and CDR2 SVGEGT. This clonotype was sampled from a female donor in good health, serving as a healthy control. V gene TRBV6-2 or TRBV6-3 combines with J gene TRBJ1-1, with a tentative D call TRBD1 (5 bases). The sample taken for sequencing was memory CD4+ T cells from blood. CDR3 sequence: CASSYSRQGNTEAFF. The CDR3 DNA sequence: TGTGCCAGCAGTTACTCGAGGCAGGGGAACACTGAAGCTTTCTTT.